Listed below are T cell receptor beta chains from one sample, sequenced in a study of OX40 agonist ivuxolimab in advanced cancers. TCRdb's table, derived via immunoSEQ multiplex PCR, lists solely in-frame clones and lacks some. The sample has tens of thousands of clones, about 90% seen once. The specimen comprised CD4+ or CD8+ T cells sorted from blood, sampled in a trial of the OX40 agonist ivuxolimab. The receptors originated from an adult with an advanced solid tumor such as melanoma, head and neck, liver or kidney cancer. CDR3s include the opening cysteine and the closing phenylalanine or tryptophan. Fields, in order: J gene, V gene, CDR3 protein.

j_call: TRBJ2-7
v_call: TRBV4-1
cdr3_aa: CASSQGSGYYEQYF

j_call: TRBJ2-7
v_call: TRBV4-1
cdr3_aa: CASSQEGKGLDEQYF

j_call: -
v_call: TRBV10-3
cdr3_aa: CAMAGGELSYEQYF

j_call: TRBJ2-3
v_call: TRBV9
cdr3_aa: CASKGPNTDTQYF

j_call: TRBJ1-2
v_call: TRBV4-1
cdr3_aa: CASSQERQDYGYTF

j_call: TRBJ1-2
v_call: TRBV27
cdr3_aa: CASSGTPRHYGYTF

j_call: -
v_call: TRBV7-9
cdr3_aa: CASSPTGSYEQYF

j_call: TRBJ1-3
v_call: TRBV18
cdr3_aa: CASSPMGMPVWPQTGNTIYF

j_call: -
v_call: TRBV11-2
cdr3_aa: CASSLSDLAYEQYF

j_call: TRBJ2-3
v_call: TRBV27
cdr3_aa: CASSLSNSQAFGTDTQYF

j_call: TRBJ2-5
v_call: TRBV9
cdr3_aa: CASSGRTSGVQETQYF

j_call: TRBJ2-1
v_call: TRBV2
cdr3_aa: CASSGGSGSSYNEQFF

j_call: TRBJ2-7
v_call: TRBV28
cdr3_aa: CASSGRLYEQYF

j_call: -
v_call: TRBV7-9
cdr3_aa: CASTDRDRGHEQYF

j_call: TRBJ2-1
v_call: TRBV6-5
cdr3_aa: CASSLAGVLYEQFF

j_call: TRBJ1-4
v_call: TRBV5-6
cdr3_aa: CASSLATGEMLEKLFF

j_call: TRBJ2-1
v_call: TRBV19
cdr3_aa: CASSPAGSYNEQFF

j_call: TRBJ2-3
v_call: TRBV5-6
cdr3_aa: CASSLTGATDTQYF

j_call: TRBJ2-1
v_call: TRBV7-6
cdr3_aa: CASRQGLAHLEQFF

j_call: TRBJ2-7
v_call: TRBV14
cdr3_aa: CASSQDTEYYEQYF

j_call: TRBJ2-2
v_call: TRBV16
cdr3_aa: CASSQSTAGELFF

j_call: TRBJ2-2
v_call: TRBV7-9
cdr3_aa: CASSLDGSTGELFF

j_call: TRBJ2-3
v_call: TRBV10-3
cdr3_aa: CAIRLTSTDTQYF

j_call: TRBJ1-1
v_call: TRBV4-3
cdr3_aa: CASSQVGPPFF

j_call: TRBJ2-3
v_call: TRBV5-4
cdr3_aa: CASTGTGGDTQYF

j_call: TRBJ1-2
v_call: TRBV7-8
cdr3_aa: CASSFGSDYGYTF

j_call: TRBJ2-5
v_call: TRBV6-5
cdr3_aa: CASSYSRWEWETQYF

j_call: TRBJ2-7
v_call: TRBV2
cdr3_aa: CAKQTGPTYEQYF

j_call: TRBJ1-1
v_call: TRBV15
cdr3_aa: CATSRDRQGNTEAFF

j_call: TRBJ1-4
v_call: TRBV28
cdr3_aa: CASSNLGGRGTNEKLFF

j_call: TRBJ1-6
v_call: TRBV30
cdr3_aa: CAWSRTYYNSPLHF

j_call: TRBJ2-7
v_call: TRBV28
cdr3_aa: CASSFGRSWGVHEQYF

j_call: TRBJ2-3
v_call: TRBV7-2
cdr3_aa: CASSNPDEVTDTQYF

j_call: TRBJ1-2
v_call: TRBV5-1
cdr3_aa: CASSFGGANYGYTF

j_call: TRBJ2-7
v_call: TRBV6-5
cdr3_aa: CASSYAFPSYEQYF